This TCR beta chain came from a study of cytomegalovirus exposure and HLA in healthy donors. This clone was observed a single time. The study ran its PCR with 60 Vbeta and 13 Jbeta primers. The data were produced by immunoSEQ multiplex PCR, yet TCRdb's version contains in-frame clones alone and is incomplete. The sample carries around 140,000 clones, roughly 66% recorded once. From germline, CDR1 is SGHAT and CDR2 FQNNGV. The ends lost 7 bases at V and 2 bases at J; junction bases unmatched: 10. The CDR3 has 15 residues. V usage is TRBV11-2 and J usage is TRBJ1-1; TRBD1 matches 7 bases. The sample consisted of PBMCs. The TCR comes from a woman aged 55-70 years in good health and CMV-seronegative. The CDR3 is CASNPRVGGNTEAFF. The CDR3 nucleotides read TGTGCCAGCAACCCCAGGGTAGGGGGCAACACTGAAGCTTTCTTT.